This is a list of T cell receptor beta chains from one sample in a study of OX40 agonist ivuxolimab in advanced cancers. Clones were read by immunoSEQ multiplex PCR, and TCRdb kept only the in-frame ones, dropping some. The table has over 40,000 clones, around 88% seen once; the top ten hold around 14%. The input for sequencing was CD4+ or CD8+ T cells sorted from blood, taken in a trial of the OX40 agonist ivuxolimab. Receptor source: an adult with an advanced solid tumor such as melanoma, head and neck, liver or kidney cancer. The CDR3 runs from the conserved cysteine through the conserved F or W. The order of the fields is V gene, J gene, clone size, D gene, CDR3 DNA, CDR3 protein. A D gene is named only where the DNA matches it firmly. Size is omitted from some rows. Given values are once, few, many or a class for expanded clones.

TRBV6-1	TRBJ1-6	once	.	TGTGCCAGCAGTGTGAAATATGGTCAGGGGCAAATGCCCCTCCACTTT	CASSVKYGQGQMPLHF
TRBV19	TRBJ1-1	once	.	TGTGCCAGTAGGTCGATCATCCAGGGGAGTATCACTGAAGCTTTCTTT	CASRSIIQGSITEAFF
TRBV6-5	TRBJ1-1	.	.	TGTGCCAGCAGCAACGGGGGGAGCCAGGGGGCTTTCTTT	CASSNGGSQGAFF
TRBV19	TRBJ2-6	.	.	TGTGCCACCAAGGACATCTCTGGGGCCAACGTCCTGACTTTC	CATKDISGANVLTF
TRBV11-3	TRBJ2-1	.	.	TGTGCCAGCACCGTAGGAGTGGGCGGCTACAATGAGCAGTTCTTC	CASTVGVGGYNEQFF
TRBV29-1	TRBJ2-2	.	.	TGCAGCGCCCGATCCACTTACACCGGGGAGCTGTTTTTT	CSARSTYTGELFF
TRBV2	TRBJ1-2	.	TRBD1	TGTGCCAGCAGTACGACAGGGGGCAACTATGGCTACACCTTC	CASSTTGGNYGYTF
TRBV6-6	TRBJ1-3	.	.	TGTGCCAGCACCCTAGGGGTCTCTGGAAACACCATATATTTT	CASTLGVSGNTIYF
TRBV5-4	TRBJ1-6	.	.	TGTGCCAGCAGCCTCCTCGCCTATAATTCACCCCTCCACTTT	CASSLLAYNSPLHF
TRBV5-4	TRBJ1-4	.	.	TGTGCCAGCAGCCCGGTTCCGCAGGATTCCGAAAAACTGTTTTTT	CASSPVPQDSEKLFF
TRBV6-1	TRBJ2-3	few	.	TGTGCCAGCAGTGAAGGGGGAGTAGATACGCAGTATTTT	CASSEGGVDTQYF
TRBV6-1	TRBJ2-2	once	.	TGTGCCAACGGGATCGGGAGAGCCCTCGGGGAGCTGTTTTTT	CANGIGRALGELFF
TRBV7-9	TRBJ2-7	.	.	TGTGCCAGCAGCGGATCCTACGAGCAGTACTTC	CASSGSYEQYF
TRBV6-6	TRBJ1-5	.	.	TGTGCCAGCAGTGGGACACTCTCTCAGCCCCAGCATTTT	CASSGTLSQPQHF
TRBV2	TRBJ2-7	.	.	TGTGCCAGCCTGGGGAACTACGAGCAGTACTTC	CASLGNYEQYF
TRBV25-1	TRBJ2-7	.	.	TGTGCCAGCAGTGAGGGGGAGGACGGAGCCTACGAGCAGTACTTC	CASSEGEDGAYEQYF
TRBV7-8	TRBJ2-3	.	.	TGTGCCAGCAGCTTATTAGGGTGGGGGGGCACAGATACGCAGTATTTT	CASSLLGWGGTDTQYF
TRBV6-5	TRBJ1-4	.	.	TGTGCCAGCAGCAAGACGGTAACTAATGAAAAACTGTTTTTT	CASSKTVTNEKLFF
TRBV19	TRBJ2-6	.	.	TGTGCCAGTATGGGCAGAAGGTCTGGGGCCAACGTCCTGACTTTC	CASMGRRSGANVLTF
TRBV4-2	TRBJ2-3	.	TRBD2	TGTGCCAGCAGCCCGAGTGGGGGCGGGAGGGCCTTAGATACGCAGTATTTT	CASSPSGGGRALDTQYF
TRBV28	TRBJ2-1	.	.	TGTGCCAGCAGTTCTCAGGGGTTTGAGCAGTTCTTC	CASSSQGFEQFF
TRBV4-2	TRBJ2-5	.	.	TGTGCCAGCAGCCAAGATCAGGGCGCCGGGGAAGAGACCCAGTACTTC	CASSQDQGAGEETQYF
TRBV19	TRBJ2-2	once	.	TGTGCCAGTAGTATAGTTCACGGGGAGCTGTTTTTT	CASSIVHGELFF
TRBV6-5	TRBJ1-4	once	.	TGTGCCAGCAGGCCCGGAGGGCGGGGTGAAAAACTGTTTTTT	CASRPGGRGEKLFF
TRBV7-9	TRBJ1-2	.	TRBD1	TGTGCCAGCAGCTTGGGGACAGGGTATGGCTACACCTTC	CASSLGTGYGYTF
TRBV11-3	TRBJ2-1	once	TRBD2	TGTGCCAGCAGCTCTCAGGGACTAGCGTCTGATGAGCAGTTCTTC	CASSSQGLASDEQFF
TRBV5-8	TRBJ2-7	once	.	TGTGCCAGCAGCCATCCAACCCTGGACGAGCAGTACTTC	CASSHPTLDEQYF
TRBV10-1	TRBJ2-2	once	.	TGCGCCAGCAGTGATTCAGGGAAGAGCACCGGGGAGCTGTTTTTT	CASSDSGKSTGELFF
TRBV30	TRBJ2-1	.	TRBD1	TGTGCCTGGAGTGCGGACAGGTACGGTGAGCAGTTCTTC	CAWSADRYGEQFF
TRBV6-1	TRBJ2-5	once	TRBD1	TGTGCCAGCACCGGGACAGCTAAAGAGACCCAGTACTTC	CASTGTAKETQYF